This TCR beta chain was profiled in a study of T cells in Graves' hyperthyroidism and ophthalmopathy. Study-level points and caveats: From stable hyperthyroidism, ophthalmopathy was set apart by a 13 V-J model. Clonotypes that were expanded in thyroid above 0.001 mostly appeared in blood too.

RNA transcripts provided the source from which TCR beta CDR3 regions were amplified. A set of HTBI primers served as the primers for a first-round RT-PCR of the TCR CDR3. A single record per CDR3 protein comes from TCRdb applying MiXCR to the multiplex PCR reads. The data show roughly 800,000 distinct CDR3 sequences, 38% seen once. This clonotype was detected only a few times. Its antigen is unknown. CDR1 and CDR2 from the germline V gene are SGHNT and YYREEE (reference sequence). The CDR3 runs to 15 residues. J was trimmed by 3 bases and V by 3 bases; bases with no gene match: 7. The sample comprised blood. The chain is built from TRBV5-4 and TRBJ2-7; the match to TRBD1 covers 9 bases. This clonotype was obtained from a man aged 18 to 29 with Graves' hyperthyroidism. For the CDR3, the DNA is TGTGCCAGCAGCTCTCCGAGGGACAGGGACTACGAGCAGTACTTC. This codes for CASSSPRDRDYEQYF.